This entry lists 23 T cell receptor beta chains sequenced from one sample in a study of cytomegalovirus exposure and HLA in healthy donors. With 60 Vbeta and 13 Jbeta primers, the PCR was carried out. TCRdb keeps only in-frame clones here, not all; method: immunoSEQ multiplex PCR. Among some 130,000 clones, roughly 79% were seen once, and the ten largest hold 0.9% to 1.2%. The material sequenced was PBMCs. The receptors were gathered from a male donor in good health and CMV-seronegative.

The chain links TRBV30 to TRBJ2-1; D is perhaps TRBD2 (6 bases). Germline V lookup: CDR1 GTSNPN, CDR2 SVGIG (reference sequence). Trimming cost V 3 bases and J 3 bases, with 12 bases left between them. The CDR3 loop spans 14 amino acids. In nucleotides, the CDR3 is TGTGCCTGGAGCAGGTGGGGGGACTACAATGAGCAGTTCTTC. This translates into CAWSRWGDYNEQFF.

This clone showed up just once. The rearrangement uses TRBV6-5 and TRBJ1-1, with 9 positions matching TRBD1. V was pared by 5 bases and J by 5 bases, with 6 bases of the junction left unmatched. CDR1 MNHEY and CDR2 SVGAGI come from the germline V gene. This CDR3 contains 14 residues. The DNA for the CDR3 is TGTGCCAGCAGTAGCGGGACAGGGAGTACTGAAGCTTTCTTT. As protein: CASSSGTGSTEAFF.

V gene TRBV7-2 combines with J gene TRBJ1-1; 7 bases match TRBD1. This CDR3 is 13 amino acids long. V lost 6 bases to trimming and J lost 4 bases; unmatched junction nucleotides: 5. The germline gives CDR1 SGHTA, CDR2 FQGNSA. Here the CDR3 DNA reads TGTGCCAGCAGTTGGGACAGAAGCACTGAAGCTTTCTTT. Translated, it gives CASSWDRSTEAFF.

Worth noting for this clone: The same CDR3 arises from other DNA sequences in this sample as well. This CDR3 is CASSPTSGGANEQFF. Here the CDR3 DNA reads TGTGCCAGCTCGCCGACTAGCGGGGGGGCTAATGAGCAGTTCTTC. V is TRBV18 and J is TRBJ2-1; 14 nucleotides align to TRBD2. V was pared by 6 bases and J by 7 bases, with 5 bases of the junction left unmatched. The germline gives CDR1 KGHSH, CDR2 LQKENI. There are 15 residues in the CDR3.

This clone has more than one count but fewer than ten. The V and J genes are TRBV29-1 and TRBJ1-4; D gene unclear. The V gene's germline CDR1 is SQVTM and CDR2 ANQGSEA. The CDR3 contains 13 residues. V dropped 6 bases and J dropped 4 bases, with 12 bases sitting between them. As DNA, the CDR3 is TGCAGCGTCCGACGAGGAAGTAATGAAAAACTGTTTTTT. Translated, it gives CSVRRGSNEKLFF. The variable domain in full, with the rest retrieved from reference TRBV29-1 and TRBJ1-4, is SAVISQKPSRDICQRGTSLTIQCQVDSQVTMMFWYRQQPGQSLTLIATANQGSEATYESGFVIDKFPISRPNLTFSTLTVSNMSPEDSSIYLCSVRRGSNEKLFFGSGTQLSVL.

The chain employs TRBV12-5 and TRBJ1-5, with no clear D. Per germline, CDR1 LGHNT and CDR2 FRNRAP. The CDR3 has 13 residues. V lost 4 bases to trimming and J lost 3 bases, with 7 bases between them. CDR3 nucleotides: TGTGCTAGTGGTTCATCCCCCAATCAGCCCCAGCATTTT. The encoded protein is CASGSSPNQPQHF.

The chain recombines TRBV9 with TRBJ2-3; 9 positions agree with TRBD2. This CDR3 is 17 amino acids long. Germline trimming cut 0 bases from V and 2 bases from J; bases unmatched to any gene: 7. Germline V gene data show CDR1 as SGDLS and CDR2 as YYNGEE. CDR3 in amino acids: CASSVGPAGGDTDTQYF. Here the CDR3 DNA reads TGTGCCAGCAGCGTAGGTCCGGCGGGGGGGGACACAGATACGCAGTATTTT.

The rearrangement uses TRBV6-5 and TRBJ2-7; a possible D gene is TRBD1 (6 bases). Trimming shortened V by 5 bases and J by 0 bases, and 11 bases separated the two germline ends. CDR1 and CDR2 from the germline V gene are MNHEY and SVGAGI. The CDR3 loop spans 14 amino acids. In DNA, the CDR3 is TGTGCCAGCAGTAGGACAGAGAGCTCCTACGAGCAGTACTTC. Protein sequence: CASSRTESSYEQYF.

V and J are TRBV10-1 and TRBJ2-2; 8 bases align to TRBD1. The CDR3 is 15 residues long. Germline assignment: CDR1 WNHNN and CDR2 SYGVQD (reference sequence). V lost 6 bases, J lost 3 bases, and 6 bases stayed unmatched. Here the CDR3 DNA reads TGCGCCAGCAGCAGACAGGGGTATGACACCGGGGAGCTGTTTTTT. Translating gives CASSRQGYDTGELFF.

The table lists this clone with a few counts. The V and J genes are TRBV6-6 and TRBJ2-5; 9 nucleotides line up with TRBD2. The CDR3 extends over 15 amino acids. The trim removed 7 bases at V and 10 bases at J, leaving 16 bases unmatched. Germline V gene lookup returns CDR1 MNHNY and CDR2 SVGAGI (reference sequence). The CDR3 bases are TGTGCCAGCACCTCCCTGGCTAGCGGGGAAGTAGTCCAGTACTTC. It is translated as CASTSLASGEVVQYF.

The genes are TRBV5-1 and TRBJ1-2, with 7 bases matching TRBD1. The trim removed 4 bases at V and 4 bases at J, leaving 4 bases unmatched. The CDR3 is made up of 13 amino acids. CDR1 is SGHRS, CDR2 YFSETQ, per germline. CDR3 coding DNA: TGCGCCAGCAGCATGGGACAGTCCTATGGCTACACCTTC. It specifies CASSMGQSYGYTF.

The count of this clone is one. The rearrangement uses TRBV5-1 and TRBJ1-2, with D perhaps TRBD1 (5 bases). The CDR3 spans 13 residues. V lost 0 bases, J lost 8 bases, and 11 bases lay in between. Looked up from germline, CDR1 is SGHRS and CDR2 is YFSETQ. The CDR3 DNA reads TGCGCCAGCAGCTTGGCCGACAGCCAGGGCTACACCTTC. Its protein is CASSLADSQGYTF.

Regarding this clone: Other DNA sequences in the same sample also yield this CDR3. CDR3: CASNLGGNTGELFF. The CDR3 DNA sequence: TGTGCCAGCAACTTGGGAGGGAACACCGGGGAGCTGTTTTTT. The V gene is TRBV6-5, the J gene TRBJ2-2; weak D call: TRBD2 (6 bases). Germline V lookup: CDR1 MNHEY, CDR2 SVGAGI. The germline V and J ends were trimmed by 7 bases and 1 base, with 10 bases remaining between them. CDR3 length: 14 residues.

This sequence joins TRBV30 and TRBJ2-3; 10 positions match TRBD2. The J segment lost 1 base and the V segment lost 0 bases, leaving 4 bases of the junction unmatched. CDR1 GTSNPN and CDR2 SVGIG come from the germline V gene (reference sequence). CDR3 length: 16 amino acids. CDR3 loop: CAWSVQAGGGTDTQYF. DNA of the CDR3: TGTGCCTGGAGTGTACAAGCGGGGGGGGGCACAGATACGCAGTATTTT.

V gene TRBV11-2 combines with J gene TRBJ1-4, with TRBD1 identical over 7 bases. The CDR3 extends over 15 amino acids. Germline V gene data show CDR1 as SGHAT and CDR2 as FQNNGV. V was clipped by 4 bases and J by 1 base; unmatched bases: 3. The CDR3 protein is CASSSGTVTNEKLFF. The CDR3 DNA follows: TGTGCCAGCAGCTCCGGGACAGTAACTAATGAAAAACTGTTTTTT.

The V gene is TRBV30, the J gene TRBJ1-1, with D unresolved. V was cut by 4 bases and J by 0 bases, with 9 bases left in between. CDR1 GTSNPN and CDR2 SVGIG come from the germline V gene (reference sequence). CDR3 length: 13 amino acids. CDR3: CAWTENLNTEAFF. CDR3 sequence (DNA): TGTGCCTGGACAGAAAACCTGAACACTGAAGCTTTCTTT.

This clone was seen more than once but under ten times. V usage is TRBV5-1 and J usage is TRBJ2-1, with 12 bases aligning to TRBD2. CDR3 length: 15 amino acids. In germline, CDR1 is SGHRS, CDR2 YFSETQ. V was pared by 4 bases and J by 3 bases, with 2 bases of the junction left unmatched. The CDR3 loop reads CASSPTSGSYNEQFF. The CDR3 DNA is TGCGCCAGCAGCCCGACTAGCGGGAGCTACAATGAGCAGTTCTTC.

The V gene is TRBV5-6, the J gene TRBJ2-1; D possibly corresponds to TRBD1 (5 bases). The CDR3 consists of 15 residues. Between the trimmed V and J ends, which lost 0 bases and 3 bases, there was a span of 10 bases. Per the germline V gene, CDR1 is SGHDT and CDR2 is YYEEEE. Here the CDR3 DNA reads TGTGCCAGCAGCTTGGGCAGGGCATACTACAATGAGCAGTTCTTC. Amino acid sequence: CASSLGRAYYNEQFF.

The CDR3 region has the DNA TGCGCCAGCAGCCAGGGGCAGGGTTATAGCAATCAGCCCCAGCATTTT. This encodes CASSQGQGYSNQPQHF. The V call is TRBV4-1, the J call TRBJ1-5, with D maybe TRBD1 (5 bases). CDR1 and CDR2 from the germline V gene are MGHRA and YSYEKL. CDR3 length: 16 amino acids. V dropped 3 bases and J dropped 0 bases, with 12 bases sitting between them.

This chain links TRBV30 with TRBJ1-3, with 8 bases lining up with TRBD1. CDR3 length: 17 residues. V lost 2 bases and J lost 0; bases outside the gene matches: 9. Germline V lookup: CDR1 GTSNPN, CDR2 SVGIG (reference sequence). CDR3: CAWSKRQGPTSGNTIYF. The CDR3 region has the DNA TGTGCCTGGAGTAAACGACAGGGGCCCACCTCTGGAAACACCATATATTTT.

CDR3 sequence reads: CSVDRSPTEAFF. As DNA, the CDR3 is TGCAGCGTTGACAGGTCACCCACTGAAGCTTTCTTT. This chain links TRBV29-1 with TRBJ1-1; D is unresolved. CDR1 and CDR2 from the germline V gene are SQVTM and ANQGSEA. The ends were cut back, 3 bases at V and 4 bases at J, with 9 bases in the middle. This CDR3 is 12 amino acids long.

The rearrangement uses TRBV29-1 and TRBJ1-2; unclear D gene. Trimming removed 3 bases from V and 0 bases from J, with 8 bases in between. Germline-derived CDR1 and CDR2 are SQVTM and ANQGSEA. The CDR3 has 13 residues. The CDR3 region has the DNA TGCAGCGTTGAGTTACAGACTAACTATGGCTACACCTTC. Protein sequence: CSVELQTNYGYTF.

The chain combines TRBV2 with TRBJ1-2; 11 nucleotides agree with TRBD1. Trimming cost V 8 bases and J 9 bases; bases outside gene matches: 5. The CDR3 runs to 12 residues. Germline-derived CDR1 and CDR2 are SNHLY and FYNNEI. The CDR3 nucleotides read TGTGCCAGCGGGGGACAGGGGGTGAGCTACACCTTC. This translates into CASGGQGVSYTF.